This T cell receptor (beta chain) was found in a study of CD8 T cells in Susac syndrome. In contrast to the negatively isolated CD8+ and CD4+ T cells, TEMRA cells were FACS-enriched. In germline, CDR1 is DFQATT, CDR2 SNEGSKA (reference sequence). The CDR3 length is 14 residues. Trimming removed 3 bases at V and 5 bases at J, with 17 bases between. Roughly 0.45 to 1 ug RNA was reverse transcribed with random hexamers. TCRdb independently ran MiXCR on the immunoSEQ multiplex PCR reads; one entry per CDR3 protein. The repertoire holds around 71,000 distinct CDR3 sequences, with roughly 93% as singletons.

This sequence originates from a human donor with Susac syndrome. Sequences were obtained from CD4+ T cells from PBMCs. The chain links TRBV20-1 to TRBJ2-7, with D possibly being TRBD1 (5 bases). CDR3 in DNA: TGCAGTGCTAGCAGGCAGGGCATCGAGGACGAGCAGTACTTC. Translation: CSASRQGIEDEQYF.